This passage covers 11 T cell receptor beta chains from one sample sequenced in a study of cytomegalovirus exposure and HLA in healthy donors. TCRdb's table, derived via immunoSEQ multiplex PCR, lists solely in-frame clones and lacks some. The table includes 150,000 to 200,000 clones, around nine tenths detected once. The sequencing sample was made of PBMCs. These receptors were taken from a woman aged 25-40 years in good health and CMV-seronegative.

The chain links TRBV27 to TRBJ2-4; D is possibly TRBD1 (5 bases). V gave up 1 base and J gave up 5 bases, with 12 bases separating them. The CDR3 contains 15 residues. Germline CDR1 and CDR2: MNHEY and SMNVEV (reference sequence). CDR3 nucleotides: TGTGCCAGCAGTTTATGGCAGGGCTCTCAAAACATTCAGTACTTC. Its protein product is CASSLWQGSQNIQYF.

The rearrangement uses TRBV5-6 and TRBJ1-4, with TRBD1 as a possible D gene (5 bases). The V gene lost 5 bases and the J gene lost 3 bases, with 11 bases spanning the gap. Germline-derived CDR1 and CDR2 are SGHDT and YYEEEE. The CDR3 extends over 14 amino acids. This CDR3 reads CASRSGGANEKLFF. CDR3 nucleotides: TGTGCCAGCAGAAGCGGAGGGGCTAATGAAAAACTGTTTTTT.

The genes are TRBV7-9 and TRBJ1-1; possibly TRBD1 for D (6 bases). The ends were cut back, 5 bases at V and 0 bases at J, with 10 bases in the middle. Looked up from germline, CDR1 is SEHNR and CDR2 is FQNEAQ (reference sequence). This CDR3 is built from 14 residues. CDR3 amino acids: CASSPDSLNTEAFF. Here the CDR3 DNA reads TGTGCCAGCAGCCCGGACAGTTTGAACACTGAAGCTTTCTTT.

The chain recombines TRBV4-1 with TRBJ2-3; 12 positions match TRBD2. V was pared by 1 base and J by 5 bases, with 10 bases of the junction left unmatched. In germline, CDR1 is MGHRA, CDR2 YSYEKL. The CDR3 loop spans 18 amino acids. This chain's CDR3 is CASSQGILAGGSLDTQYF. The CDR3 DNA reads as TGCGCCAGCAGCCAAGGGATTCTAGCGGGGGGGTCGTTAGATACGCAGTATTTT.

The chain links TRBV2 to TRBJ2-7; 9 bases line up with TRBD1. The CDR3 spans 15 residues. Germline V gene data show CDR1 as SNHLY and CDR2 as FYNNEI. V gave up 6 bases and J gave up 1 base; unmatched junction bases: 7. CDR3 nucleotide sequence: TGTGCCAGCAGGTGGGGGGGACAGGGTTCCTACGAGCAGTACTTC. Translated, it gives CASRWGGQGSYEQYF.

The chain links TRBV6-6 to TRBJ2-1, with 8 bases matching TRBD2. The CDR3 runs to 13 residues. Germline assignment: CDR1 MNHNY and CDR2 SVGAGI (reference sequence). Losses at the gene ends were 8 bases for V and 8 bases for J; bases not matched to a gene: 8. CDR3 coding DNA: TGTGCCAGCCGAGTAGCGGGGAACTATGAGCAGTTCTTC. This gives the protein CASRVAGNYEQFF.

The gene calls are TRBV6-1 and TRBJ1-1; TRBD1 agrees at 8 bases. The CDR3 has 13 residues. Germline loops: CDR1 MNHNS, CDR2 SASEGT. J was trimmed by 6 bases and V by 3 bases; bases with no gene match: 3. As DNA, the CDR3 is TGTGCCAGCAGTGAGGACAGGGACCCTGAAGCTTTCTTT. It codes for CASSEDRDPEAFF.

V gene TRBV23-1 combines with J gene TRBJ1-6, with 8 bases aligning to TRBD1. TRBV23-1 is an ORF, with its function uncertain. The length of the CDR3 is 17 residues. J lost 8 bases, V lost 3 bases, and 12 bases had no gene match. The CDR3 coding sequence is TGCGCCAGCAGTCATCGACGACTGACAGGGGTTGATTCACCCCTCCACTTT. This translates into CASSHRRLTGVDSPLHF.

The V gene is TRBV2, the J gene TRBJ1-4; weak D call: TRBD1 (5 bases). Trimming shortened V by 1 base and J by 8 bases, and 14 bases separated the two germline ends. Germline CDR1 and CDR2: SNHLY and FYNNEI. This CDR3 region has 15 residues. The DNA of the CDR3 is TGTGCCAGCAGTGAAGGCGGGGCAGAGGGGGAAAAACTGTTTTTT. This gives the protein CASSEGGAEGEKLFF.

For this clone: Other DNA sequences in this sample translate to the same CDR3. The chain combines TRBV4-1 with TRBJ2-5, with a tentative D call TRBD2 (6 bases). CDR1 is MGHRA, CDR2 YSYEKL, per germline. The CDR3 runs 16 residues. Trimming pared 3 bases from V and 1 base from J, leaving 15 bases between. The CDR3 loop reads CASSQPLSGGQETQYF. In DNA, the CDR3 is TGCGCCAGCAGCCAGCCCTTATCCGGGGGCCAAGAGACCCAGTACTTC.

This chain uses TRBV4-1 with TRBJ2-7; TRBD2 might be the D (5 bases). This CDR3 is 14 amino acids long. Germline loops: CDR1 MGHRA, CDR2 YSYEKL. Trimming pared 1 base from V and 3 bases from J, leaving 10 bases between. CDR3 amino acids: CASSQGGGFYEQYF. For the CDR3, the DNA is TGCGCCAGCAGCCAAGGAGGAGGCTTCTACGAGCAGTACTTC.